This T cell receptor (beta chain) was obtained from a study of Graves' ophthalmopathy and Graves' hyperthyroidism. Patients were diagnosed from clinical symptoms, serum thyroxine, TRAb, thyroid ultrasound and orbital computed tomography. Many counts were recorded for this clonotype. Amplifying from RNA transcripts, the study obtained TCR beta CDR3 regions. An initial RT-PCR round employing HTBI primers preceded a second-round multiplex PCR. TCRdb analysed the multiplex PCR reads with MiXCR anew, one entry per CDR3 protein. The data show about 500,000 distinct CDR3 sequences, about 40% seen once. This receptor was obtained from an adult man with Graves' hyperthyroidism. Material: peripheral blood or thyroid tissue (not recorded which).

CDR3 in DNA: TGTGCCAGCAGCTTGCCAGGAGGGACTCAGCCCCAGCATTTT. It encodes CASSLPGGTQPQHF. The rearrangement links TRBV5-6 to TRBJ1-5, with a possible D match to TRBD1 (5 bases). The length of the CDR3 is 14 residues. CDR1 is SGHDT, CDR2 YYEEEE, per germline. The V end lost 1 base, the J end lost 6 bases, and 11 bases lay between the germline ends.